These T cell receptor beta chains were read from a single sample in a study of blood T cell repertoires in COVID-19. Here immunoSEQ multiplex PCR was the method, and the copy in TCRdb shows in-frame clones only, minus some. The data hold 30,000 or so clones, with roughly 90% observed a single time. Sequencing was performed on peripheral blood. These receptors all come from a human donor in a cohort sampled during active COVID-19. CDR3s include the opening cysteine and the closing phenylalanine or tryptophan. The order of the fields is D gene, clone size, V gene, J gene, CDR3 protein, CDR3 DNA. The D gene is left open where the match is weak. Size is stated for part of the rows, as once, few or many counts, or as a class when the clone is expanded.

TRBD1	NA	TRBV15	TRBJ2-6	CATSSRKNRQGAAGANVLTF	TGTGCCACCAGCAGTCGGAAGAATAGACAGGGGGCTGCTGGGGCCAACGTCCTGACTTTC
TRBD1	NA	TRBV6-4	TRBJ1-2	CASSDYAGQGANGYTF	TGTGCCAGCAGTGACTACGCTGGACAGGGGGCAAATGGCTACACCTTC
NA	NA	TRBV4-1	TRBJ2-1	CASSQDPLPGGLYNEQFF	TGCGCCAGCAGCCAAGACCCCCTTCCGGGGGGCTTATACAATGAGCAGTTCTTC
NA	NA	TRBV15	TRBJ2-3	CATSGGQTDTQYF	TGTGCCACCAGCGGGGGCCAGACAGATACGCAGTATTTT
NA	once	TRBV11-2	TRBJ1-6	CASREPTEYFSPLHF	TGTGCCAGCCGTGAACCGACAGAGTATTTTTCACCCCTCCACTTT
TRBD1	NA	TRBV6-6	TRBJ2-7	CASSYPGDRGMEQYF	TGTGCCAGCAGTTACCCTGGGGACAGGGGGATGGAGCAGTACTTC
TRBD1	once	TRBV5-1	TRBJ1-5	CASSGDRSNQPQHF	TGCGCCAGCAGTGGGGACAGGAGCAATCAGCCCCAGCATTTT
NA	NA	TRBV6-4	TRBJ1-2	CASRPRGTHYGYTF	TGTGCCAGCAGACCACGGGGGACCCACTATGGCTACACCTTC
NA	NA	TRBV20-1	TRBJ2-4	CSARDHRIQYF	TGCAGTGCTAGAGATCACAGGATTCAGTACTTC
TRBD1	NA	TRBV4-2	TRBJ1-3	CASSLSPGTGDGNTIYF	TGTGCCAGCAGCCTTTCGCCAGGGACAGGGGACGGAAACACCATATATTTT
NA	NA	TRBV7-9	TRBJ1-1	CASTILRVGTEAFF	TGTGCCAGCACCATCTTACGGGTGGGCACTGAAGCTTTCTTT
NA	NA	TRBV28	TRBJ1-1	CASTPGRVEGKTEAFF	TGTGCCAGCACCCCCGGTCGGGTAGAGGGCAAGACTGAAGCTTTCTTT
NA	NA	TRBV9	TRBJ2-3	CASSVEGSGGTGDTQYF	TGTGCCAGCAGCGTAGAGGGTAGCGGGGGGACAGGGGATACGCAGTATTTT
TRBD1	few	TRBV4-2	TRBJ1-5	CASSQGQGSLAQPQHF	TGTGCCAGCAGCCAAGGACAGGGAAGCCTTGCTCAGCCCCAGCATTTT
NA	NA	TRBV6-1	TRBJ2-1	CASSEGASSDEQFF	TGTGCCAGCAGTGAAGGGGCTAGTAGCGATGAGCAGTTCTTC
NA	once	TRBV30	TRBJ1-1	CAWSGTVNTEAFF	TGTGCCTGGAGTGGGACAGTTAACACTGAAGCTTTCTTT
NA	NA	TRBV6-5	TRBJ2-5	CASRTDSGETQYF	TGTGCCAGCAGAACGGATTCGGGAGAGACCCAGTACTTC
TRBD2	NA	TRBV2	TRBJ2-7	CASSTSSGGAYEQYF	TGTGCCAGCAGTACCTCTAGCGGGGGGGCCTACGAGCAGTACTTC
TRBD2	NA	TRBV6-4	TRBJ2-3	CASSETSGGATDTQYF	TGTGCCAGCAGTGAAACTAGCGGGGGGGCGACAGATACGCAGTATTTT
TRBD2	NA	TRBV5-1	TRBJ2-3	CASEDSGGSDTQYF	TGCGCCAGCGAGGATAGCGGGGGTTCAGATACGCAGTATTTT
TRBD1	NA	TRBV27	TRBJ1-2	CASSPSRDSFYGYTF	TGTGCCAGCAGTCCGTCCCGGGACAGCTTTTATGGCTACACCTTC
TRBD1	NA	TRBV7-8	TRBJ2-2	CASSSLPDRGNTGELFF	TGTGCCAGCAGCTCCCTACCGGACAGGGGGAACACCGGGGAGCTGTTTTTT
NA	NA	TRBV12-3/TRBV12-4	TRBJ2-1	CASSLSQGNEQFF	TGTGCCAGCAGTTTAAGTCAGGGCAATGAGCAGTTCTTC
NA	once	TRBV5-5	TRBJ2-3	CASSLPQGDTQYF	TGTGCCAGCAGCTTACCCCAGGGGGATACGCAGTATTTT
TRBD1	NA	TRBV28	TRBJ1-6	CASSPGQGSFGSPLHF	TGTGCCAGCAGCCCGGGACAGGGGTCGTTCGGTTCACCCCTCCACTTT
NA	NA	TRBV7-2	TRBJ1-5	CASSFDNSNQPQHF	TGTGCCAGCAGCTTCGACAATAGCAATCAGCCCCAGCATTTT
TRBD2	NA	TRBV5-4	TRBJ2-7	CASSRGTSGGVGASYEQYF	TGTGCCAGCAGCCGAGGGACTAGCGGGGGGGTAGGGGCCTCCTACGAGCAGTACTTC
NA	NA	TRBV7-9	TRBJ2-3	CASSLSRGTDTQYF	TGTGCTAGCAGCTTAAGCAGGGGCACAGATACGCAGTATTTT
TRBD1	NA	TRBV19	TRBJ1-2	CASTTGQSYGYTF	TGTGCCAGTACCACGGGACAGTCCTATGGCTACACCTTC
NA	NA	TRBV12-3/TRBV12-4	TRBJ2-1	CASSFPVYNEQFF	TGTGCCAGCAGTTTCCCGGTCTACAATGAGCAGTTCTTC
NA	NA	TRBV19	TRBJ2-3	CASKEGYTQYF	TGTGCCAGTAAAGAGGGCTATACGCAGTATTTT
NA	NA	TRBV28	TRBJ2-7	CAGDRTVNYEQYF	TGTGCCGGCGATCGGACAGTTAACTACGAGCAGTACTTC
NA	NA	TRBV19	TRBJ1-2	CASSSATGTAGYTF	TGTGCCAGTAGCTCCGCTACAGGGACGGCTGGCTACACCTTC
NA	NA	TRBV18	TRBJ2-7	CASSPKGGVGVYEQYF	TGTGCCAGCTCACCCAAGGGGGGGGTAGGTGTCTACGAGCAGTACTTC
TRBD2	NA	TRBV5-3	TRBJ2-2	CARRPLAGDTGELFF	TGTGCCAGAAGACCTCTAGCGGGGGACACCGGGGAGCTGTTTTTT
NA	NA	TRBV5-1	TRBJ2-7	CASSSTAGAREQYF	TGCGCCAGCAGCTCTACTGCGGGGGCGCGGGAGCAGTACTTC
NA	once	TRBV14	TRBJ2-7	CASSHNYEQYF	TGTGCCAGCAGCCACAACTACGAGCAGTACTTC
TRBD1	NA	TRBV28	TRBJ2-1	CASSFRGPYNEQFF	TGTGCCAGCAGTTTCAGGGGGCCCTACAATGAGCAGTTCTTC
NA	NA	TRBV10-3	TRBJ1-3	CAIRLTGNTIYF	TGTGCCATCAGGCTAACCGGAAACACCATATATTTT
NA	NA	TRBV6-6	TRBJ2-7	CASSYVGREQYF	TGTGCCAGCAGTTACGTGGGGAGGGAGCAGTACTTC
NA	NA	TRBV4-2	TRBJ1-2	CASSQGQSNYGYTF	TGTGCCAGCAGCCAAGGACAGTCTAACTATGGCTACACCTTC
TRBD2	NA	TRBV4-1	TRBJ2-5	CASSQDKAGGQETQYF	TGCGCCAGCAGCCAAGATAAAGCGGGGGGCCAAGAGACCCAGTACTTC
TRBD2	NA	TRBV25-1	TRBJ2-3	CASSEGGLAGRADTQYF	TGTGCCAGCAGTGAAGGGGGACTAGCGGGGCGGGCAGATACGCAGTATTTT
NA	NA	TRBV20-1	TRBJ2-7	CSASRRGSEQYF	TGCAGTGCTAGTCGGCGGGGCTCCGAGCAGTACTTC
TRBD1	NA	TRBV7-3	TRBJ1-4	CASSVQEGAFEKLFF	TGTGCCAGCAGCGTCCAGGAGGGGGCTTTTGAAAAACTGTTTTTT
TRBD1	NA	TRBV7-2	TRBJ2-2	CASRETGRTGELFF	TGTGCCAGCCGCGAGACAGGGAGAACCGGGGAGCTGTTTTTT
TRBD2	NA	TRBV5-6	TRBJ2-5	CASSLSLAGVQETQYF	TGTGCCAGCAGCTTGAGCCTAGCGGGGGTCCAAGAGACCCAGTACTTC
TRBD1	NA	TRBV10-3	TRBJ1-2	CAISPGQGANYGYTF	TGTGCCATCAGCCCGGGACAGGGGGCTAACTATGGCTACACCTTC
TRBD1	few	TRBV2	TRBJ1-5	CASRTGAYSNQPQHF	TGTGCCAGCAGAACAGGGGCTTATAGCAATCAGCCCCAGCATTTT
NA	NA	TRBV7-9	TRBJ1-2	CASSPNTDRLYGYTF	TGTGCCAGCAGCCCGAATACAGACAGACTCTATGGCTACACCTTC
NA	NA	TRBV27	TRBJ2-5	CASSLSSAVETQYF	TGTGCCAGCAGTTTATCCTCTGCGGTGGAGACCCAGTACTTC
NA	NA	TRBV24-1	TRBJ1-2	CATRDPGEGGYTF	TGTGCCACCAGGGACCCAGGGGAGGGCGGCTACACCTTC
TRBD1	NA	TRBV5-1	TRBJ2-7	CASSPGTGGSYEQYF	TGCGCCAGCAGCCCCGGGACAGGGGGTTCCTACGAGCAGTACTTC
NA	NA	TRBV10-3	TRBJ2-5	CAISEGVNRQETQYF	TGTGCCATCAGTGAGGGCGTTAACAGGCAAGAGACCCAGTACTTC
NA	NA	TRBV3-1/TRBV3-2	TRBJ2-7	CASHSTGSPYEQYF	TGTGCCAGCCACTCTACAGGGTCCCCCTACGAGCAGTACTTC
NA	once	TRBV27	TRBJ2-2	CASSVASDGELFF	TGTGCCAGCAGCGTCGCTAGCGACGGGGAGCTGTTTTTT
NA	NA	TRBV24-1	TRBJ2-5	CATSPGLGETQYF	TGTGCCACCAGTCCGGGATTAGGGGAGACCCAGTACTTC
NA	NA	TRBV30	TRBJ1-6	CAWTNGVNSPLHF	TGTGCCTGGACCAACGGGGTGAATTCACCCCTCCACTTT
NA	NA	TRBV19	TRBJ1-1	CASSIRGGFPNTEAFF	TGTGCCAGTAGTATAAGGGGGGGCTTTCCGAACACTGAAGCTTTCTTT
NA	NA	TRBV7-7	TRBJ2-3	CASSLHRDLSTDTQYF	TGTGCTAGCAGCTTGCATAGGGACTTATCCACAGATACGCAGTATTTT